This T cell receptor beta chain derives from a study of blood T cells in healthy people across ages. The V gene's germline CDR1 is MGHRA and CDR2 YSYEKL. V shed 0 bases and J 0 bases; nucleotides not matched to a gene: 6. The CDR3 is 18 residues long. This clonotype was detected only once. The use of a sample-barcoded 5' primer and a J-beta primer mix characterized a second PCR of roughly 7 to 11 cycles. Each CDR3 protein is one row after TCRdb ran MiXCR on the 5' RACE reads. The sample has approximately 730,000 distinct CDR3 sequences; approximately 39% are singletons. This chain joins TRBV4-1 and TRBJ2-2, with 8 bases fitting TRBD2. The sample consisted of blood. The TCR comes from a woman aged 60-70 years in good health. The CDR3 region is CASSQDPGGTANTGELFF. Here the CDR3 DNA reads TGCGCCAGCAGCCAAGACCCGGGGGGGACCGCGAACACCGGGGAGCTGTTTTTT.